This T cell receptor (beta chain) stems from a study of blood T cells in healthy people across ages. The CDR3 sequence is 17 residues long. Combining a sample-barcoded 5' primer with a J-beta primer mix, a second PCR ran for about 6 to 11 cycles. In TCRdb, the 5' RACE reads were re-called with MiXCR into one record per CDR3 protein. The sample consists of about 1.4 million distinct CDR3 sequences, roughly 60% of them appearing once. Worth noting for this clonotype: The antigen is undetermined.

Study conclusions and caveats: The authors considered diversity estimates from one million T cells to be underestimates. Bulk PBMC profiling left naive and antigen-experienced comparisons inconclusive. The recorded TCR beta diversity per million T cells decreased in a roughly linear manner with age.

The chain employs TRBV12-1 and TRBJ2-7; the table names TRBD1, a call not compared with the DNA. TRBV12-1 is reported as a pseudogene. The sequence came from a man in his late teens or twenties in good health. Sample: blood. The CDR3: CASSFGRRGLHSYEQYF. The CDR3 DNA reads TGTGCCAGCAGCTTTGGTCGTCGCGGGCTTCACTCCTACGAGCAGTACTTC.